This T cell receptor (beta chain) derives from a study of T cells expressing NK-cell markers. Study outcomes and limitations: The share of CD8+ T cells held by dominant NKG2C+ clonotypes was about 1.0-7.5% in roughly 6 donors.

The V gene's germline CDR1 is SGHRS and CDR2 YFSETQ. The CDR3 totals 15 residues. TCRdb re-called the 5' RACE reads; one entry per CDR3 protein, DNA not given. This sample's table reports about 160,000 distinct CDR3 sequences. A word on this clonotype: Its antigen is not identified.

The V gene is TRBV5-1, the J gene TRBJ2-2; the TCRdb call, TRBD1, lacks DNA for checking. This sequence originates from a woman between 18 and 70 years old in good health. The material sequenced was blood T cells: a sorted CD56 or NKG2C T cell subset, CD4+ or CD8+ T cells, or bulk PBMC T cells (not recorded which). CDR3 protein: CARLRGQSFTGELFF.